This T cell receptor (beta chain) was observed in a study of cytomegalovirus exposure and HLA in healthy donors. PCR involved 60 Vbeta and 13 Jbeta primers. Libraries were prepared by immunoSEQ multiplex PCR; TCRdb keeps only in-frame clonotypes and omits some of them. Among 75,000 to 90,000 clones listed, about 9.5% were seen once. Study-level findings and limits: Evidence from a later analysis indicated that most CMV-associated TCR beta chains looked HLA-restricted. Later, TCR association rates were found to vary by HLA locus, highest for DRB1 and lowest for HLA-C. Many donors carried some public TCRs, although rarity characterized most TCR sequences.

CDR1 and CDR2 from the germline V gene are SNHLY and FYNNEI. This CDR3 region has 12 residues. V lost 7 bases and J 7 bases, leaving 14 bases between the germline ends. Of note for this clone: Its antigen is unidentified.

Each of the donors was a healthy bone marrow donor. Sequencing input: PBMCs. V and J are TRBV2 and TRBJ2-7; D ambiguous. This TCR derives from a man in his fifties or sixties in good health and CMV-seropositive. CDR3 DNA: TGTGCCAGCACTCTAGAACTTACGGAGCAGTACTTC. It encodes CASTLELTEQYF.